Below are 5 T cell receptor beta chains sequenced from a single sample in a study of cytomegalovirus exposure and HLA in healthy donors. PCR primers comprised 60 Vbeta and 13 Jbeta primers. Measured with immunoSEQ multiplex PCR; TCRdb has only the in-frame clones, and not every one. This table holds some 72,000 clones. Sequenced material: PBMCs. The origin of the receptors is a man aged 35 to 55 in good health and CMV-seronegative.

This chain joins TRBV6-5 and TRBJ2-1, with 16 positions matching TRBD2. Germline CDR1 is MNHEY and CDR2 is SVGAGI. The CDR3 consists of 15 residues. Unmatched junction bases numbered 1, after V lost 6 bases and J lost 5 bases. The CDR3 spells CASRGLAGGNNEQFF. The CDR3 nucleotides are TGTGCCAGCAGGGGACTAGCGGGAGGGAACAATGAGCAGTTCTTC.

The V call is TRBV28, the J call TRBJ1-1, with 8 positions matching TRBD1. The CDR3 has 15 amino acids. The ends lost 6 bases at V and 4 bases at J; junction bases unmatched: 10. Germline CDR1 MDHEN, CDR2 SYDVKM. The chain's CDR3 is CASSPAGGGSTEAFF. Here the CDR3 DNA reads TGTGCCAGCAGCCCCGCAGGGGGCGGGAGCACTGAAGCTTTCTTT.

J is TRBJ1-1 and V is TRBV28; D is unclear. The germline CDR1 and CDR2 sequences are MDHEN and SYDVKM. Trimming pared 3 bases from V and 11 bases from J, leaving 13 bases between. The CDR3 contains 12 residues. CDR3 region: CASSLPRAWAFF. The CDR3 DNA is TGTGCCAGCAGTTTGCCGAGGGCCTGGGCTTTCTTT.

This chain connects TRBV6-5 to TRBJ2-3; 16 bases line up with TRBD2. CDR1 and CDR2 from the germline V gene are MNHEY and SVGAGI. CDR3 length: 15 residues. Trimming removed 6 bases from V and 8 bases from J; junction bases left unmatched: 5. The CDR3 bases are TGTGCCAGCAGACGAGGGACTAGCGGGGGGGCTACGCAGTATTTT. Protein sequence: CASRRGTSGGATQYF.

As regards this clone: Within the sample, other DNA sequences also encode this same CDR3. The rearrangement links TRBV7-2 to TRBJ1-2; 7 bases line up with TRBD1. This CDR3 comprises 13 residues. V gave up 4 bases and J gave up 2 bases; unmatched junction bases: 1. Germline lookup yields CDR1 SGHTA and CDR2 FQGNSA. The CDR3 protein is CASSSGQNYGYTF. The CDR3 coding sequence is TGTGCCAGCAGCTCGGGACAGAACTATGGCTACACCTTC. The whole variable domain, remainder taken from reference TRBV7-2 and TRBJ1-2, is GAGVSQSPSNKVTEKGKDVELRCDPISGHTALYWYRQSLGQGLEFLIYFQGNSAPDKSGLPSDRFSAERTGGSVSTLTIQRTQQEDSAVYLCASSSGQNYGYTFGSGTRLTVV.